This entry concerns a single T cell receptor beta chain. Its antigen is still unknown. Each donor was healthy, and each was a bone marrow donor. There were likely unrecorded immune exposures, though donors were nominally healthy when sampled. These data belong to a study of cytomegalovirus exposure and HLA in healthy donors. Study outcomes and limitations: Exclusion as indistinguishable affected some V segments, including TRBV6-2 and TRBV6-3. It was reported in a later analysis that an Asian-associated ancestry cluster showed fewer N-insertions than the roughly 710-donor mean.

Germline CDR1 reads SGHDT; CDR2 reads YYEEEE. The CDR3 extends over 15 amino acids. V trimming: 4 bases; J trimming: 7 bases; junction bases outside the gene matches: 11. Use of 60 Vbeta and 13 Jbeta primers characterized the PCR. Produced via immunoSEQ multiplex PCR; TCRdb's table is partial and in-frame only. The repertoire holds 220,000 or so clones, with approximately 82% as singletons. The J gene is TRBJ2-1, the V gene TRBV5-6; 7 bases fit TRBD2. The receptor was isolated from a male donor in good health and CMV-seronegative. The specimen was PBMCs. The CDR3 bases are TGTGCCAGCAGCGCTCGACCGGGGGGAGGGAATGAGCAGTTCTTC. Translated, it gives CASSARPGGGNEQFF.